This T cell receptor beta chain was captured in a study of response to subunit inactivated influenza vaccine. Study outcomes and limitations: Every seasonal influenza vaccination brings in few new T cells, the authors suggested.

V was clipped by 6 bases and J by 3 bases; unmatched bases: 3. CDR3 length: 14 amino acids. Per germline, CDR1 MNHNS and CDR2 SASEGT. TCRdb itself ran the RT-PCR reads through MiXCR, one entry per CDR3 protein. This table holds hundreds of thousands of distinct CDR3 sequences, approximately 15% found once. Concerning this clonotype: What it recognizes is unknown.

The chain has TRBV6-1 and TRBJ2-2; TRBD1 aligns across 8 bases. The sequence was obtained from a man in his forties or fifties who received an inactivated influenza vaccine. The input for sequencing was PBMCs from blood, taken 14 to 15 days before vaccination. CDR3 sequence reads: CASRWTGHTGELFF. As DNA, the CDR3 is TGTGCCAGCAGGTGGACAGGGCACACCGGGGAGCTGTTTTTT.